These 29 T cell receptor beta chains were sequenced from one sample in a study of cytomegalovirus exposure and HLA in healthy donors. With 60 Vbeta and 13 Jbeta primers, the PCR was carried out. Here immunoSEQ multiplex PCR was the method, and the copy in TCRdb shows in-frame clones only, minus some. Of roughly 140,000 clones detected, approximately 80% appear once; the ten largest clones hold just over 5%. Sequencing was done on a sample of PBMCs. These receptors originate from a male donor in good health and CMV-seronegative.

V is TRBV5-4 and J is TRBJ2-7; TRBD1 matches 9 bases. Germline assignment: CDR1 SGHNT and CDR2 YYREEE (reference sequence). CDR3 length: 14 amino acids. The V gene end was trimmed by 4 bases and the J gene end by 1 base; junction bases not matched to a gene: 3. The CDR3: CASSRDRASYEQYF. Written as DNA, the CDR3 is TGTGCCAGCAGCAGGGACAGGGCATCCTACGAGCAGTACTTC.

V is TRBV27 and J is TRBJ1-2; 7 positions match TRBD1. This CDR3 is 15 amino acids long. V lost 5 bases to trimming and J lost 3 bases; unmatched junction nucleotides: 9. Germline-derived CDR1 and CDR2 are MNHEY and SMNVEV (reference sequence). CDR3 sequence: CASSVTGYGDYGYTF. In DNA, the CDR3 is TGTGCCAGCAGTGTGACAGGGTATGGCGACTATGGCTACACCTTC.

The chain has TRBV19 and TRBJ1-2, with 7 positions matching TRBD1. The CDR3 covers 16 residues. V was clipped by 7 bases and J by 4 bases; unmatched bases: 15. Germline CDR1 LNHDA, CDR2 SQIVND (reference sequence). Here the CDR3 reads CASKTAGTATSYGYTF. The CDR3 bases are TGTGCCAGTAAAACAGCTGGGACAGCAACCTCCTATGGCTACACCTTC.

The chain links TRBV28 to TRBJ1-4, with 8 bases matching TRBD1. The germline V gene encodes CDR1 MDHEN and CDR2 SYDVKM. With 5 bases clipped from V and 11 bases from J, the junction kept 10 bases outside the gene matches. CDR3 length equals 14 residues. The CDR3 is CASSTGTGVRKLFF. CDR3 bases: TGTGCCAGCAGTACCGGGACAGGAGTAAGGAAACTGTTTTTT.

The chain links TRBV7-9 to TRBJ2-7, with 9 bases lining up with TRBD1. Germline-derived CDR1 and CDR2 are SEHNR and FQNEAQ (reference sequence). The V and J ends lost 5 bases and 5 bases, in that order; junction bases with no gene match: 7. The CDR3 spans 14 residues. This chain's CDR3 is CASSDRDRVDEQYF. The CDR3 DNA is TGTGCCAGCAGCGACCGGGACAGGGTCGACGAGCAGTACTTC.

This clone turned up a few times. The rearrangement uses TRBV9 and TRBJ2-3; weak D call: TRBD1 (5 bases). The CDR3 length is 14 residues. Germline lookup yields CDR1 SGDLS and CDR2 YYNGEE. V was trimmed by 3 bases and J by 4 bases, leaving 12 bases between them. Here the CDR3 reads CASSAYSGSDTQYF. The CDR3 region has the DNA TGTGCCAGCAGCGCATATTCAGGGTCAGATACGCAGTATTTT.

This rearrangement joins TRBV7-9 to TRBJ2-3; 9 bases are shared with TRBD1. With 3 bases clipped from V and 4 bases from J, the junction kept 5 bases outside the gene matches. This CDR3 is 15 amino acids long. Germline CDR1 and CDR2: SEHNR and FQNEAQ (reference sequence). The CDR3 DNA reads TGTGCCAGCAGCTTCCAGACAGGGGGTCCAGATACGCAGTATTTT. Residues: CASSFQTGGPDTQYF.

The rearrangement links TRBV10-3 to TRBJ1-5; the D gene is possibly TRBD1 (5 bases). There are 15 residues in the CDR3. Between the trimmed V and J ends, which lost 4 bases and 4 bases, there was a span of 14 bases. The V gene's germline CDR1 is ENHRY and CDR2 SYGVKD. The CDR3 reads CAISAGREKNQPQHF. The CDR3 DNA sequence: TGTGCCATCAGTGCTGGCAGGGAAAAAAATCAGCCCCAGCATTTT.

This chain uses TRBV28 with TRBJ2-1, with 8 bases fitting TRBD1. This CDR3 comprises 16 residues. CDR1 and CDR2 (germline): MDHEN, SYDVKM. V trimming: 6 bases; J trimming: 9 bases; junction bases outside the gene matches: 16. CDR3 DNA: TGTGCCAGCAGCTCCCACCGACAGGGGAAATACGGTGAGCAGTTCTTC. Amino acids: CASSSHRQGKYGEQFF. Variable domain in full (rest from reference TRBV28 and TRBJ2-1): DVKVTQSSRYLVKRTGEKVFLECVQDMDHENMFWYRQDPGLGLRLIYFSYDVKMKEKGDIPEGYSVSREKKERFSLILESASTNQTSMYLCASSSHRQGKYGEQFFGPGTRLTVL.

A few counts support this clone. The V and J genes are TRBV7-9 and TRBJ1-2, with D uncertain. The CDR3 covers 14 residues. Germline V lookup: CDR1 SEHNR, CDR2 FQNEAQ (reference sequence). Trimming removed 1 base from V and 8 bases from J, with 14 bases in between. The DNA of the CDR3 is TGTGCCAGCAGCTTAGATTCAGGCGGGGAAGGCTACACCTTC. It translates to CASSLDSGGEGYTF.

As DNA, the CDR3 is TGTGCCAGCAGCCCCTCGACCGGAGATTCACCCCTCCACTTT. Protein product: CASSPSTGDSPLHF. V gene TRBV13 combines with J gene TRBJ1-6; D call uncertain. This CDR3 comprises 14 residues. V was pared by 5 bases and J by 8 bases, with 13 bases between. From germline, CDR1 is PRHDT and CDR2 FYEKMQ (reference sequence).

This sequence joins TRBV2 and TRBJ2-5, with 12 bases fitting TRBD2. CDR3 length: 13 residues. Germline CDR1 reads SNHLY; CDR2 reads FYNNEI. V trimming: 4 bases; J trimming: 14 bases; junction bases outside the gene matches: 8. CDR3 in amino acids: CASSGLAGVEFYF. For the CDR3, the DNA is TGTGCCAGCAGTGGACTAGCGGGGGTCGAATTCTACTTC.

The chain joins TRBV7-2 to TRBJ2-7; 9 nucleotides match TRBD1. Germline V gene sequence: CDR1 SGHTA, CDR2 FQGNSA. There are 15 residues in the CDR3. With 1 base clipped from V and 3 bases from J, the junction kept 4 bases outside the gene matches. In DNA, the CDR3 is TGTGCCAGCAGCTTAGTCTCGGGACAGGGCTACGAGCAGTACTTC. Translated, it gives CASSLVSGQGYEQYF.

This clone came up a few times. The chain couples TRBV19 to TRBJ1-2; D may be TRBD1 (5 bases). Germline CDR1 is LNHDA and CDR2 is SQIVND (reference sequence). This CDR3 is 13 amino acids long. The V gene lost 9 bases and the J gene lost 7 bases, with 18 bases spanning the gap. This chain's CDR3 is CASHDSQRVGYTF. The CDR3 nucleotides read TGTGCCAGCCACGACAGCCAAAGAGTTGGCTACACCTTC.

This chain uses TRBV7-9 with TRBJ1-1; D unclear. This CDR3 comprises 13 residues. Germline lookup yields CDR1 SEHNR and CDR2 FQNEAQ (reference sequence). V was shortened by 5 bases and J by 1 base, with 8 bases between the two germline ends. The CDR3 sequence: CASSPGGNTEAFF. DNA for the CDR3: TGTGCCAGCAGCCCCGGAGGGAACACTGAAGCTTTCTTT.

The chain recombines TRBV6-5 with TRBJ2-3, with 11 bases lining up with TRBD1. The V segment lost 1 base and the J segment 4 bases; nucleotides outside the gene matches: 1. CDR3 size: 15 residues. Germline lookup yields CDR1 MNHEY and CDR2 SVGAGI. The DNA of the CDR3 is TGTGCCAGCAGTTACTTGGGACAGGGGGCAGATACGCAGTATTTT. This sequence encodes CASSYLGQGADTQYF.

In its sample, this clone was seen once. The J gene is TRBJ2-5, the V gene TRBV7-2; unclear D gene. The germline V gene encodes CDR1 SGHTA and CDR2 FQGNSA. The CDR3 length is 13 residues. V was clipped by 3 bases and J by 5 bases, with 10 bases between them. CDR3 region: CASSFKEWETQYF. CDR3 DNA sequence: TGTGCCAGCAGCTTTAAAGAGTGGGAGACCCAGTACTTC.

This clone was counted a single time. CDR3 in amino acids: CASSGERGLNQPQHF. As DNA, the CDR3 is TGTGCCAGTAGCGGGGAAAGGGGGCTTAATCAGCCCCAGCATTTT. The chain has TRBV19 and TRBJ1-5, with 7 bases that match TRBD1. V lost 6 bases to trimming and J lost 4 bases; unmatched junction nucleotides: 9. This CDR3 has 15 residues. From germline, CDR1 is LNHDA and CDR2 SQIVND (reference sequence).

Only a few counts were recorded for this clone. V usage is TRBV28 and J usage is TRBJ1-5, with D unresolved. Per the germline V gene, CDR1 is MDHEN and CDR2 is SYDVKM. The CDR3 consists of 14 residues. The V gene lost 4 bases and the J gene lost 7 bases, with 14 bases spanning the gap. The CDR3 nucleotides read TGTGCCAGCAGTTCGAACTCCGGGGAACAGCCCCAGCATTTT. It yields the protein CASSSNSGEQPQHF.

The CDR3 spells CSARDGQAYTF. The DNA for the CDR3 is TGCAGTGCTAGAGACGGACAGGCCTACACCTTC. V gene TRBV20-1 combines with J gene TRBJ1-2; TRBD1 aligns across 7 bases. The germline gives CDR1 DFQATT, CDR2 SNEGSKA (reference sequence). The CDR3 totals 11 residues. Trimming took 0 bases from V and 10 from J; bases not matched to a gene: 2.

The J gene is TRBJ1-2, the V gene TRBV20-1, with no clear D. The CDR3 runs to 11 residues. Per the germline V gene, CDR1 is DFQATT and CDR2 is SNEGSKA (reference sequence). The V end was cut by 5 bases, the J end by 8 bases, with 12 bases between. CDR3 DNA sequence: TGCAGTGCTTTCGGGGTTCGGGGCTACACCTTC. Translation: CSAFGVRGYTF.

The chain joins TRBV13 to TRBJ1-2; 9 bases are a match to TRBD1. The junction had 13 bases not matched to a gene; V was cut back by 4 bases and J by 4 bases. CDR1 and CDR2 (germline): PRHDT, FYEKMQ (reference sequence). This CDR3 is 17 amino acids long. CDR3 protein: CASSYWTGESRVYGYTF. The CDR3, as DNA: TGTGCCAGCAGCTATTGGACAGGGGAATCTCGGGTCTATGGCTACACCTTC.

V gene TRBV28 combines with J gene TRBJ2-5, with D possibly TRBD2 on 6 matching bases. Trimming shortened V by 1 base and J by 4 bases, and 13 bases separated the two germline ends. The CDR3 runs to 15 residues. The germline V gene has CDR1 MDHEN and CDR2 SYDVKM. This CDR3 is CASSLYRRERETQYF. In DNA, the CDR3 is TGTGCCAGCAGTTTATATAGGAGGGAGCGAGAGACCCAGTACTTC.

The chain recombines TRBV10-2 with TRBJ1-2; D ambiguous. The length of the CDR3 is 14 residues. CDR1 WSHSY and CDR2 SAAADI come from the germline V gene. V dropped 8 bases and J dropped 2 bases, with 15 bases sitting between them. CDR3 sequence reads: CASSPGVWNYGYTF. Here the CDR3 DNA reads TGCGCCAGCTCCCCCGGGGTATGGAACTATGGCTACACCTTC.

This chain links TRBV7-6 with TRBJ1-3; 7 bases align to TRBD1. V was clipped by 7 bases and J by 1 base; unmatched bases: 10. Germline-derived CDR1 and CDR2 are SGHVS and FNYEAQ. The CDR3 runs 16 residues. The CDR3 DNA follows: TGTGCCAGCAATCAGGGGGGTCTGAGGTCTGGAAACACCATATATTTT. Its protein product is CASNQGGLRSGNTIYF.

The J gene is TRBJ1-1, the V gene TRBV18; D possibly corresponds to TRBD1 (6 bases). Germline V CDR1 and CDR2: KGHSH, LQKENI. V gave up 2 bases and J gave up 1 base, with 8 bases separating them. The CDR3 length is 14 residues. The CDR3 region is CASSPIGGNTEAFF. The CDR3, as DNA: TGTGCCAGCTCACCAATAGGGGGGAACACTGAAGCTTTCTTT.

The genes are TRBV6-1 and TRBJ2-5; D uncertain. The CDR3 runs 16 residues. The V end lost 0 bases, the J end lost 0 bases, and 11 bases lay between the germline ends. Germline CDR1 and CDR2: MNHNS and SASEGT. Here the CDR3 DNA reads TGTGCCAGCAGTGAAGCACACAGCTCGTACCAAGAGACCCAGTACTTC. Translation gives CASSEAHSSYQETQYF.

The chain carries TRBV5-1 and TRBJ2-3; possible D gene TRBD2, 6 bases. CDR3 length equals 15 residues. V lost 1 base and J lost 2, with 11 bases in between. CDR1 is SGHRS, CDR2 YFSETQ, per germline. The CDR3 here is CASSLRGSATDTQYF. CDR3 sequence (DNA): TGCGCCAGCAGCTTGCGGGGGTCCGCCACAGATACGCAGTATTTT.

V and J are TRBV2 and TRBJ2-1, with D tentatively TRBD2 (5 bases). V was cut by 4 bases and J by 9 bases, with 13 bases left in between. CDR3 length equals 13 residues. Germline V gives CDR1 SNHLY, CDR2 FYNNEI. CDR3 amino acids: CASSGGEVSEQFF. CDR3 nucleotide sequence: TGTGCCAGCAGTGGGGGAGAGGTTTCTGAGCAGTTCTTC.